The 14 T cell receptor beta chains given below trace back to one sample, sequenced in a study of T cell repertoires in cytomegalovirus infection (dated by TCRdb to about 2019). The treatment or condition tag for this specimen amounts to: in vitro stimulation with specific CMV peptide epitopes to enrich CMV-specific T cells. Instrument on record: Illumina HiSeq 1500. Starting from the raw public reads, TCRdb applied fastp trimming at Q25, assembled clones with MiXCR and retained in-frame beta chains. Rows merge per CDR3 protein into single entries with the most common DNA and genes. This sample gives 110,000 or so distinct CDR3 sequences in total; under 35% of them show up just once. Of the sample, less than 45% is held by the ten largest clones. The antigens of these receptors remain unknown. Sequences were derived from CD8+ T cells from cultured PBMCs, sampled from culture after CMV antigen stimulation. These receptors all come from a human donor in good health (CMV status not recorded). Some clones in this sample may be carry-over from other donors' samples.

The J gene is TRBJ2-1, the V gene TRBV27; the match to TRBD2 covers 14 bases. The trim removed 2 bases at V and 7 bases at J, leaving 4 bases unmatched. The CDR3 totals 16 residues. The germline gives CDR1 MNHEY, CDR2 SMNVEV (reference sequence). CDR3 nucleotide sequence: TGTGCCAGCAGTTTACCGGGACTAGCGGGGGCGAATGAGCAGTTCTTC. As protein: CASSLPGLAGANEQFF.

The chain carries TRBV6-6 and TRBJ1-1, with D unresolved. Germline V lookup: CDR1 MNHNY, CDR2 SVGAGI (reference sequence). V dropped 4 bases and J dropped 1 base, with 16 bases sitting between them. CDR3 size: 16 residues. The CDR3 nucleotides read TGTGCCAGCAGTTCCTTCGGTAACTCTCCGAACACTGAAGCTTTCTTT. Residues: CASSSFGNSPNTEAFF.

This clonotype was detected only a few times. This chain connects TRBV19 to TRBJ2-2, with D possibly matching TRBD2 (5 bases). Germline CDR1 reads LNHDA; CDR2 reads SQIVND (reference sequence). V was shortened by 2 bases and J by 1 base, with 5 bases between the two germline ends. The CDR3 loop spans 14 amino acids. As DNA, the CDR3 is TGTGCCAGTAGTATAAGCGGGAACACCGGGGAGCTGTTTTTT. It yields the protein CASSISGNTGELFF. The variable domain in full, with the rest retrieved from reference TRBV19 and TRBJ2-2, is DGGITQSPKYLFRKEGQNVTLSCEQNLNHDAMYWYRQDPGQGLRLIYYSQIVNDFQKGDIAEGYSVSREKKESFPLTVTSAQKNPTAFYLCASSISGNTGELFFGEGSRLTVL.

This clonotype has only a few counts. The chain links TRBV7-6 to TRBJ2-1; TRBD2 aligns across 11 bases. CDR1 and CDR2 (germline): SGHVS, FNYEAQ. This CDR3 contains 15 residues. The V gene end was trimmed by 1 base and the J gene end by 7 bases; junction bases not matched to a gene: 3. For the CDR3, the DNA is TGTGCCAGCAGCTTAGATACTAGCGGGGGAAATGAGCAGTTCTTC. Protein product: CASSLDTSGGNEQFF.

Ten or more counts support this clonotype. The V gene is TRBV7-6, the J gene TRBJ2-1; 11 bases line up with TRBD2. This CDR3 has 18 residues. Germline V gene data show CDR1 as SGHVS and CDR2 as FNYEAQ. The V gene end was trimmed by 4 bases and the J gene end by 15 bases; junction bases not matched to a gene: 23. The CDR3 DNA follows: TGTGCCAGCAGCTATGACCCTACACTGGCTAGCGGGGGGCCCGGTTGGTTCTTC. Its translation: CASSYDPTLASGGPGWFF.

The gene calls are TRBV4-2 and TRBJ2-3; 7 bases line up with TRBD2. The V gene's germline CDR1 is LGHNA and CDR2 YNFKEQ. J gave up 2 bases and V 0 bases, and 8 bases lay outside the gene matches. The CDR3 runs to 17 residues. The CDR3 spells CASSQDNLAETTDTQYF. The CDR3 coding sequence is TGTGCCAGCAGCCAAGATAACCTAGCGGAGACCACAGATACGCAGTATTTT.

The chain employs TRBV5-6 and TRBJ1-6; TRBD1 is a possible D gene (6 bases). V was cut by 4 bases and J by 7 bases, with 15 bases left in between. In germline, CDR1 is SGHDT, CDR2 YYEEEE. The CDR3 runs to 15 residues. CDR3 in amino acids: CASSEGTRGNSPLHF. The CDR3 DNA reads TGTGCCAGCAGCGAAGGGACAAGGGGGAATTCACCCCTCCACTTT.

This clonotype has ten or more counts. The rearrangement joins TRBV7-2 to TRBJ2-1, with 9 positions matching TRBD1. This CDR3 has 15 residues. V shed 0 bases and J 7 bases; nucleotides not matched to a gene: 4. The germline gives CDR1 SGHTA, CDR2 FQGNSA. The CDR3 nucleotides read TGTGCCAGCAGCTTAGCTGGGACAGGGCTTAATGAGCAGTTCTTC. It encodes CASSLAGTGLNEQFF.

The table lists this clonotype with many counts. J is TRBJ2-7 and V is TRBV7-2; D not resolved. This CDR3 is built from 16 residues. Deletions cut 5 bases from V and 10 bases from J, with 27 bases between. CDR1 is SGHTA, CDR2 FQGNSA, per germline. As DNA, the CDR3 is TGTGCCAGCAGCCCAACGCCAGGTCCAGTCGGGCTACAACAGTACTTC. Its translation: CASSPTPGPVGLQQYF.

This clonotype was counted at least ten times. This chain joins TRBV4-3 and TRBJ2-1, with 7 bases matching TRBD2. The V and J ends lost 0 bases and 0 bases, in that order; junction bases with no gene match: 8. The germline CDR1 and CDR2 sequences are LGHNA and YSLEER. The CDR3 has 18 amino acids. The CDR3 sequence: CASSQEGGAGDSYNEQFF. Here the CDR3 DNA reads TGCGCCAGCAGCCAAGAGGGAGGGGCGGGCGACTCCTACAATGAGCAGTTCTTC.

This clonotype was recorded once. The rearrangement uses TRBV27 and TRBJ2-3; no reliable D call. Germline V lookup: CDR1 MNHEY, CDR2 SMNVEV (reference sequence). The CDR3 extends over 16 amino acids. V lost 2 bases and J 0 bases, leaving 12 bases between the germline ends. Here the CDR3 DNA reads TGTGCCAGCAGTTTAGAGGCTACTTATAGCACAGATACGCAGTATTTT. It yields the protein CASSLEATYSTDTQYF.

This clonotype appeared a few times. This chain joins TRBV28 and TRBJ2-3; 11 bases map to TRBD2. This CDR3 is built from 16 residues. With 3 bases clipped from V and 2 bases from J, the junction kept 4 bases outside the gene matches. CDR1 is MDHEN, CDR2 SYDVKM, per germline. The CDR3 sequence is CASSFQTSGNTDTQYF. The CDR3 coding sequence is TGTGCCAGCAGTTTCCAGACTAGCGGGAACACAGATACGCAGTATTTT.

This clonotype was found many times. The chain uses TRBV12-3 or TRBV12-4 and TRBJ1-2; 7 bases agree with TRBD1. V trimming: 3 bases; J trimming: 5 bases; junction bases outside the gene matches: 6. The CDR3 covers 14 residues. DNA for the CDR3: TGTGCCAGCAGTTTCGAGGGGGCGGGGTATGGCTACACCTTC. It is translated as CASSFEGAGYGYTF.

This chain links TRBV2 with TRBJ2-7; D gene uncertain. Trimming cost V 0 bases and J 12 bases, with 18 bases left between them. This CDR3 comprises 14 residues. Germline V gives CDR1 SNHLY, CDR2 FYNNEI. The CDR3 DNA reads TGTGCCAGCAGTGAAGCGCTTCGGTTGGTTGGGCCGTACTTC. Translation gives CASSEALRLVGPYF.